The present TCR beta chain was sequenced within a study of T cell repertoires in cytomegalovirus infection. Study overall: It was recently identified HLA-C-restricted and well-studied HLA-B-restricted CMV epitopes that the study used. Indications came from public TCR beta signatures; they pointed to CMV infection and to a matching HLA type.

Note on this clonotype: Its antigen remains unidentified.

Study-wide findings and caveats: In two of eight donors, the top clonotype was HLA-C-restricted CMV-specific. Carriers of CMV and the relevant HLA type were discriminated by public TCR beta frequency.

From the reads, TCRdb called clonotypes with MiXCR, one entry per CDR3 protein. This sample has about 63,000 distinct CDR3 sequences; over 20% occur once, and the top ten carry 65% to 75%. The CDR3 contains 15 residues. The V end lost 10 bases, the J end lost 5 bases, and 21 bases lay between the germline ends. In germline, CDR1 is MNHNY, CDR2 SVGAGI (reference sequence). The chain links TRBV6-6 to TRBJ2-1; TRBD2 is a possible D gene (5 bases). Sequencing was performed on CD8+ T cells from cultured PBMCs, taken from culture after CMV antigen stimulation. The TCR originated in a human donor in good health (CMV status not recorded). Some clones in this sample may be carry-over from other donors' samples. CDR3 loop: CATRTSRSAHNEQFF. In nucleotides, the CDR3 is TGTGCCACCCGAACTAGTAGATCTGCCCACAATGAGCAGTTCTTC.